This T cell receptor (beta chain) was sequenced in a study of blood T cell repertoires in COVID-19. This CDR3 is 13 amino acids long. Trimming took off 7 bases at V and 3 bases at J, with 11 bases between the two ends. The germline V gene encodes CDR1 SNHLY and CDR2 FYNNEI. Data came from immunoSEQ multiplex PCR; TCRdb stores just in-frame clones and leaves some out. The sample includes 350,000 to 400,000 clones, more than 70% of them seen just once. The chain is built from TRBV2 and TRBJ2-3, with D tentatively TRBD1 (6 bases). Sequencing was performed on peripheral blood. The clonotype was recovered from a woman aged 25 to 45 with COVID-19, enrolled during active disease. The CDR3 protein is CASNSGETDTQYF. CDR3 DNA: TGTGCCAGCAACTCAGGGGAGACAGATACGCAGTATTTT. The full variable domain, in which reference TRBV2 and TRBJ2-3 provide the parts outside the CDR3, is EPEVTQTPSHQVTQMGQEVILRCVPISNHLYFYWYRQILGQKVEFLVSFYNNEISEKSEIFDDQFSVERPDGSNFTLKIRSTKLEDSAMYFCASNSGETDTQYFGPGTRLTVL.